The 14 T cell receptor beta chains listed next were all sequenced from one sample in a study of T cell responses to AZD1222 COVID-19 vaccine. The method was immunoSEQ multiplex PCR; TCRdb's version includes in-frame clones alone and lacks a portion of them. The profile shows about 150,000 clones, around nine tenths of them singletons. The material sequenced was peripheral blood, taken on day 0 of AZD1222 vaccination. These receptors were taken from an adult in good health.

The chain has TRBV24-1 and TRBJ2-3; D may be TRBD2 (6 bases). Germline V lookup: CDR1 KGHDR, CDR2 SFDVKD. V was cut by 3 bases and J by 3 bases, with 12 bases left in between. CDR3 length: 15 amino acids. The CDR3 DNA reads TGTGCCACCAGTGATCCGGGAGTAGGGACAGATACGCAGTATTTT. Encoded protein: CATSDPGVGTDTQYF.

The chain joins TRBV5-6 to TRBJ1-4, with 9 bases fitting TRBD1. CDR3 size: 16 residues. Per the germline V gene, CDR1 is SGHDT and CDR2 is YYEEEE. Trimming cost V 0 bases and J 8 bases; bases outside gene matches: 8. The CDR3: CASSLVDRGTGEKLFF. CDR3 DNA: TGTGCCAGCAGCTTGGTGGACAGGGGAACGGGGGAAAAACTGTTTTTT.

The chain's CDR3 is CASSVARASGGGEQFF. CDR3 nucleotide sequence: TGTGCCAGCAGCGTAGCGCGAGCTAGCGGGGGCGGTGAGCAGTTCTTC. The V gene is TRBV9, the J gene TRBJ2-1; 10 bases are a match to TRBD2. This CDR3 is 16 amino acids long. Looked up from germline, CDR1 is SGDLS and CDR2 is YYNGEE. The trim removed 0 bases at V and 9 bases at J, leaving 9 bases unmatched.

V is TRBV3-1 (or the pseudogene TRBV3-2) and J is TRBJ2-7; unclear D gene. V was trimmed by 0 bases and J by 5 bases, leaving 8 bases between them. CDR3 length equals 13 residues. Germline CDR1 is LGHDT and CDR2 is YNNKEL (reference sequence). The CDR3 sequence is CASSQDRTDEQYF. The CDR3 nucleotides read TGTGCCAGCAGCCAAGATAGGACGGACGAGCAGTACTTC.

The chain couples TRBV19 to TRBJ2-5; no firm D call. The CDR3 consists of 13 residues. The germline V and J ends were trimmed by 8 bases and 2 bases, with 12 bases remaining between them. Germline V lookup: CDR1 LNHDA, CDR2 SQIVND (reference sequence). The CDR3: CASGRYNQETQYF. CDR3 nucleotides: TGTGCCAGTGGCCGTTATAATCAAGAGACCCAGTACTTC.

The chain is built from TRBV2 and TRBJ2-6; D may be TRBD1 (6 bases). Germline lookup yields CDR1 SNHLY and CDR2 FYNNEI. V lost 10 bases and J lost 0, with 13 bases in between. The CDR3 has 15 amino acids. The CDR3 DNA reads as TGTGCCACTGGGACATATACCTCTGGGGCCAACGTCCTGACTTTC. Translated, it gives CATGTYTSGANVLTF.

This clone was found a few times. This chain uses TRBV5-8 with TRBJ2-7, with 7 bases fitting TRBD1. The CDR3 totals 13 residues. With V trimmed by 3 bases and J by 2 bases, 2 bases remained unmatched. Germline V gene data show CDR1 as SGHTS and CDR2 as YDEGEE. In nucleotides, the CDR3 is TGTGCCAGCAGCTCGGGACAGACCTACGAGCAGTACTTC. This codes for CASSSGQTYEQYF.

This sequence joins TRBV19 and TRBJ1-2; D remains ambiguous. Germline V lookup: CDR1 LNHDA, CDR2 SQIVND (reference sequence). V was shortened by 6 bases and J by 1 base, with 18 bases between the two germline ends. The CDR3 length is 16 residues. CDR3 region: CASSTTRMWGNYGYTF. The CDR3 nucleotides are TGTGCCAGTAGCACCACAAGGATGTGGGGTAACTATGGCTACACCTTC.

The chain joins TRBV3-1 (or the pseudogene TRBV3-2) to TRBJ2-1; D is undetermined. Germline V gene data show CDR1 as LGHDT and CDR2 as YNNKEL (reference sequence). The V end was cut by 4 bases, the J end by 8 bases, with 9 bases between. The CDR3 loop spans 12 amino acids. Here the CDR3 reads CASSLRTDEQFF. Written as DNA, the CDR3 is TGTGCCAGCAGCCTCAGGACCGATGAGCAGTTCTTC.

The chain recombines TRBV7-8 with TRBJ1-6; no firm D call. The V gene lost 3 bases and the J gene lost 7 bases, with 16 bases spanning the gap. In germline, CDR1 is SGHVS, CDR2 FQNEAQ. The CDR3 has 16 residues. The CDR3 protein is CASSLRRFGRNSPLHF. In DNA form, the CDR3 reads TGTGCCAGCAGCTTGCGTCGGTTTGGGAGGAATTCACCCCTCCACTTT.

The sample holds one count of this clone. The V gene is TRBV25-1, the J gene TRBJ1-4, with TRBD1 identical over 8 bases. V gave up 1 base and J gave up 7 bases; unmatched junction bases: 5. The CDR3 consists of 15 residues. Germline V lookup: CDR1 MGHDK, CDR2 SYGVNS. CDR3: CASSESAGGSEKLFF. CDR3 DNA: TGTGCCAGCAGTGAATCCGCAGGGGGCTCTGAAAAACTGTTTTTT.

Here the CDR3 reads CATSDFGGNQPQHF. In nucleotides, the CDR3 is TGTGCCACCAGTGATTTTGGGGGCAATCAGCCCCAGCATTTT. The rearrangement links TRBV24-1 to TRBJ1-5; D gene uncertain. The length of the CDR3 is 14 residues. Per the germline V gene, CDR1 is KGHDR and CDR2 is SFDVKD. Trimming shortened V by 1 base and J by 2 bases, and 5 bases separated the two germline ends.

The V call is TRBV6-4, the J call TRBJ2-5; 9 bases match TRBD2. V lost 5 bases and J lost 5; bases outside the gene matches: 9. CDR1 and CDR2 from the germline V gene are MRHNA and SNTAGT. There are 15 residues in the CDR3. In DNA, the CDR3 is TGTGCCAGCAGTAATGGTAGCGGGGGATCGGAGACCCAGTACTTC. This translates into CASSNGSGGSETQYF.

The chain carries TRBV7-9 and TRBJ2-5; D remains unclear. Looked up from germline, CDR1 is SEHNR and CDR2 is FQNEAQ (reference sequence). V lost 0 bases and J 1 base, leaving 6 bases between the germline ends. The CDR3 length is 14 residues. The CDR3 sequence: CASSLANFQETQYF. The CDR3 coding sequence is TGTGCCAGCAGCTTAGCAAATTTCCAAGAGACCCAGTACTTC.